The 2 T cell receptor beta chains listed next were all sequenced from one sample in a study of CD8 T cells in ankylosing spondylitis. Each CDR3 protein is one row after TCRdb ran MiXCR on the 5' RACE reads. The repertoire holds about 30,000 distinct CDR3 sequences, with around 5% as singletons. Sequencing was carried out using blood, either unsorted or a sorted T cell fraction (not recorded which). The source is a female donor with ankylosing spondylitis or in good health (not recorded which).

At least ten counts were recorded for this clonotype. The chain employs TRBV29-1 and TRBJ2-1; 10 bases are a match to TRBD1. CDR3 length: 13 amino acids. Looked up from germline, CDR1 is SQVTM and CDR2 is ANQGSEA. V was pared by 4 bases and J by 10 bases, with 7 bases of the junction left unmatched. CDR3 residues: CSVVRDRGEEQFF. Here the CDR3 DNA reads TGCAGCGTTGTCAGGGACAGGGGCGAGGAGCAGTTCTTC.

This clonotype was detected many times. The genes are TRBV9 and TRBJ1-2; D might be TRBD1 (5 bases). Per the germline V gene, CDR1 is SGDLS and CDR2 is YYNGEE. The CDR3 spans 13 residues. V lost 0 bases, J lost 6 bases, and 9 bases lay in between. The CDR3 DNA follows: TGTGCCAGCAGCGTAGCTGGGGGGAATGGCTACACCTTC. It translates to CASSVAGGNGYTF.